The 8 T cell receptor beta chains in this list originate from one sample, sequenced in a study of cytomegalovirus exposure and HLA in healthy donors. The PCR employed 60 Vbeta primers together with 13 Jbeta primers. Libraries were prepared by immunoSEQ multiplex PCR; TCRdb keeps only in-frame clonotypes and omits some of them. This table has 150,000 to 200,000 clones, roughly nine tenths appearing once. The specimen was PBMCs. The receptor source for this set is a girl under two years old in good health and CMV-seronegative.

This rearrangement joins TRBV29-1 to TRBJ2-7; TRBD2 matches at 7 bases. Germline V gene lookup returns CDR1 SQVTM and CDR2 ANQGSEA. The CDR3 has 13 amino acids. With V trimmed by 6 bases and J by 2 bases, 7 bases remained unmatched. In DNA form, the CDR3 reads TGCAGCGTATATGAGCGGGGTCCCTACGAGCAGTACTTC. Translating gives CSVYERGPYEQYF.

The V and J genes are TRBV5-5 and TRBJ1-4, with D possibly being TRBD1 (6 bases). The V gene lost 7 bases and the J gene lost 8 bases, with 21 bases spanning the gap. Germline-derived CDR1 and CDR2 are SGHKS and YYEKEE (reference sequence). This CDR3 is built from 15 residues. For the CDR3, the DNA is TGTGCCAGCGGGTCACAGGGAACCAACGGGGAAAAACTGTTTTTT. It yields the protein CASGSQGTNGEKLFF. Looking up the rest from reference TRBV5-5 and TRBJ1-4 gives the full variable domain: DAGVTQSPTHLIKTRGQQVTLRCSPISGHKSVSWYQQVLGQGPQFIFQYYEKEERGRGNFPDRFSARQFPNYSSELNVNALLLGDSALYLCASGSQGTNGEKLFFGSGTQLSVL.

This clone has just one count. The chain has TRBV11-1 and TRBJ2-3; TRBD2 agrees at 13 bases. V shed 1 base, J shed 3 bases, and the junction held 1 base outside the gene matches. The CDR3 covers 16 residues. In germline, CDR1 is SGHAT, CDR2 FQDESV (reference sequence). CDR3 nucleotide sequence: TGTGCCAGCAGCTTAGAACTAGCGGGAGGGACAGATACGCAGTATTTT. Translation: CASSLELAGGTDTQYF.

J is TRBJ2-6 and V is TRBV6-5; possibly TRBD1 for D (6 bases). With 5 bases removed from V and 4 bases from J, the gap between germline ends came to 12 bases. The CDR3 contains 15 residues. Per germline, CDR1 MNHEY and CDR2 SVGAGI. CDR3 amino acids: CASSTTGTGANVLTF. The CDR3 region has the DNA TGTGCCAGCAGTACCACAGGGACCGGGGCCAACGTCCTGACTTTC.

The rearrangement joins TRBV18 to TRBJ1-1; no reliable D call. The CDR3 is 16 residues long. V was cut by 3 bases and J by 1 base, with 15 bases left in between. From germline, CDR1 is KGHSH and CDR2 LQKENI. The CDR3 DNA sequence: TGTGCCAGCTCACCCCTCGGGAGGCGAGAGAACACTGAAGCTTTCTTT. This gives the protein CASSPLGRRENTEAFF.

This chain's CDR3 is CASSYINEQFF. For the CDR3, the DNA is TGTGCCAGCAGTTATATCAATGAGCAGTTCTTC. The J gene is TRBJ2-1, the V gene TRBV28; no firm D call. CDR3 length: 11 residues. Trimming removed 4 bases at V and 6 bases at J, with 4 bases between. Germline V gene data show CDR1 as MDHEN and CDR2 as SYDVKM. The whole variable domain, filled in from reference TRBV28 and TRBJ2-1, reads DVKVTQSSRYLVKRTGEKVFLECVQDMDHENMFWYRQDPGLGLRLIYFSYDVKMKEKGDIPEGYSVSREKKERFSLILESASTNQTSMYLCASSYINEQFFGPGTRLTVL.

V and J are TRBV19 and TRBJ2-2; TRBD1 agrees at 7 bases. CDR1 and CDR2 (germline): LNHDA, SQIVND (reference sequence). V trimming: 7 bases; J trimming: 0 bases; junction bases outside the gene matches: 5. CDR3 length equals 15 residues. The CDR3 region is CASTRDRPNTGELFF. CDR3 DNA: TGTGCCAGTACAAGGGACAGACCGAACACCGGGGAGCTGTTTTTT. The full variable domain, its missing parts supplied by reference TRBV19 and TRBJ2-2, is DGGITQSPKYLFRKEGQNVTLSCEQNLNHDAMYWYRQDPGQGLRLIYYSQIVNDFQKGDIAEGYSVSREKKESFPLTVTSAQKNPTAFYLCASTRDRPNTGELFFGEGSRLTVL.

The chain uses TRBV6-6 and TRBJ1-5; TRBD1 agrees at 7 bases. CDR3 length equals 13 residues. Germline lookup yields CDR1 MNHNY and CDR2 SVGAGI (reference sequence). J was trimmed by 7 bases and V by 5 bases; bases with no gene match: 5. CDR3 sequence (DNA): TGTGCCAGCAGTGACAGGGTGGGCCAGCCCCAGCATTTT. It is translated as CASSDRVGQPQHF.